The rows below give T cell receptor beta chains drawn from one sample of a study of blood T cell repertoires in COVID-19. Assay used: immunoSEQ multiplex PCR; TCRdb lists only in-frame clones, some missing. The sample records over 200,000 clones, around 90% being singletons. Sequencing was done on a sample of peripheral blood. The receptors were sampled from a human donor in a cohort sampled during active COVID-19. Each CDR3 is given with its conserved first and last residue. D genes are given only for firm matches. Not all rows give a size; the values are once, few, many and, for expanded clones, a class.

J: TRBJ1-3
D: NA
size: NA
V: TRBV30
DNA: TGTGCCTGGAGTGACCCCCCAGTTGGAAACACCATATATTTT
CDR3: CAWSDPPVGNTIYF

J: TRBJ1-1
D: NA
size: NA
V: TRBV5-6
DNA: TGTGCCAGCAGCTTTGAAAGGGGCACTGAAGCTTTCTTT
CDR3: CASSFERGTEAFF

J: TRBJ1-2
D: NA
size: NA
V: TRBV5-8
DNA: TGTGCCAGCAGCCAAAACAGGGTCGGGGGCTACACCTTC
CDR3: CASSQNRVGGYTF

J: TRBJ1-2
D: NA
size: few
V: TRBV27
DNA: TGTGCCAGCAGTTTACGTGCAGGTCCATATGGCTACACCTTC
CDR3: CASSLRAGPYGYTF

J: TRBJ1-5
D: NA
size: NA
V: TRBV2
DNA: TGTGCCAGCAGTGAACGGGGTCCTTATAGCAATCAGCCCCAGCATTTT
CDR3: CASSERGPYSNQPQHF

J: TRBJ2-7
D: TRBD2
size: NA
V: TRBV11-2
DNA: TGTGCCAGCAGCCCGGGACTAGCGGGCTACGAGCAGTACTTC
CDR3: CASSPGLAGYEQYF

J: TRBJ2-1
D: TRBD2
size: NA
V: TRBV11-3
DNA: TGTGCCAGCAGCATTTTGCGAGCGGGAGGGGAGCAGTTCTTC
CDR3: CASSILRAGGEQFF

J: TRBJ2-7
D: NA
size: NA
V: TRBV3-1/TRBV3-2
DNA: TGTGCCAGCAGCCAAGAGCGGGGGCTCTACGAGCAGTACTTC
CDR3: CASSQERGLYEQYF

J: TRBJ1-4
D: TRBD1
size: NA
V: TRBV2
DNA: TGTGCCAGCAGTGAAGCGGAGGGGGCGATAGATGAAAAACTGTTTTTT
CDR3: CASSEAEGAIDEKLFF

J: TRBJ2-7
D: TRBD1
size: NA
V: TRBV7-2
DNA: TGTGCCAGCAGCTTGACAGGGCTTAAGCGCGAGCAGTACTTC
CDR3: CASSLTGLKREQYF

J: TRBJ2-7
D: NA
size: NA
V: TRBV12-5
DNA: TGTGCTAGTGGTTTGGGAGGTAGAGGAGTAACCTACGAGCAGTACTTC
CDR3: CASGLGGRGVTYEQYF

J: TRBJ2-7
D: TRBD2
size: NA
V: TRBV27
DNA: TGTGCCAGCATAACTAGCGGGAGGGCCGGTTGGGAGCAGTACTTC
CDR3: CASITSGRAGWEQYF

J: TRBJ1-1
D: NA
size: NA
V: TRBV5-1
DNA: TGCGCCAGCAGCTTCGGGAACACTGAAGCTTTCTTT
CDR3: CASSFGNTEAFF

J: TRBJ2-3
D: TRBD1
size: NA
V: TRBV27
DNA: TGTGCCAGCCGGAGGAACAGGGGGCGCCCAGATACGCAGTATTTT
CDR3: CASRRNRGRPDTQYF

J: TRBJ2-7
D: NA
size: NA
V: TRBV6-2/TRBV6-3
DNA: TGTGCCAGCAGCCGACTCAGGCGGACAGACTACGAGCAGTACTTC
CDR3: CASSRLRRTDYEQYF

J: TRBJ2-2
D: NA
size: NA
V: TRBV4-1
DNA: TGCGCCAGCAGCCTGACCCTAGCCCCTGACCCCGGGGAGCTGTTTTTT
CDR3: CASSLTLAPDPGELFF

J: TRBJ2-1
D: NA
size: NA
V: TRBV6-5
DNA: TGTGCCAGCAGTTACGATGGGGAGGTAATTAATGAGCAGTTCTTC
CDR3: CASSYDGEVINEQFF

J: TRBJ1-1
D: NA
size: NA
V: TRBV6-2/TRBV6-3
DNA: TGTGCCAGCAGTACCATCAGGGTGGGGATCACTGAAGCTTTCTTT
CDR3: CASSTIRVGITEAFF

J: TRBJ2-3
D: TRBD2
size: NA
V: TRBV7-2
DNA: TGTGCCAGCAGCTTAAAACTAGCGGGGGCCTTTGCTAGCACAGATACGCAGTATTTT
CDR3: CASSLKLAGAFASTDTQYF

J: TRBJ2-5
D: TRBD2
size: NA
V: TRBV7-2
DNA: TGTGCCAGCAGCTTAGGACTAGCGGGGGGCCATCTTTACCTTGCGACCCAGTACTTC
CDR3: CASSLGLAGGHLYLATQYF

J: TRBJ2-7
D: NA
size: NA
V: TRBV10-2
DNA: TGCGCCAGCAGTGCAGGGCAAGGGCACGAGCAGTACTTC
CDR3: CASSAGQGHEQYF

J: TRBJ2-7
D: TRBD2
size: NA
V: TRBV11-2
DNA: TGTGCCAGCAGCTCCCCCGGGACTACTACCTACGAGCAGTACTTC
CDR3: CASSSPGTTTYEQYF

J: TRBJ2-3
D: TRBD2
size: NA
V: TRBV27
DNA: TGTGCCAGCAGTTTACGGCTAGCGGGAGGTGATACGCAGTATTTT
CDR3: CASSLRLAGGDTQYF

J: TRBJ1-6
D: NA
size: NA
V: TRBV2
DNA: TGTGCCAGCAGTGAGACGTCAACTAGTATAAGTCCTTCCCTCCACTTT
CDR3: CASSETSTSISPSLHF

J: TRBJ2-3
D: NA
size: NA
V: TRBV11-2
DNA: TGTGCCAGCAGCTTAGTGGGACACCTCACAGATACGCAGTATTTT
CDR3: CASSLVGHLTDTQYF

J: TRBJ1-2
D: TRBD1
size: NA
V: TRBV29-1
DNA: TGCAGCGTTGAGGGGGGATACAGGGGTGGTGGCTATGGCTACACCTTC
CDR3: CSVEGGYRGGGYGYTF

J: TRBJ2-1
D: TRBD1
size: NA
V: TRBV7-3
DNA: TGTGCCAGCAGCAAAACCCCTCCGGGACAGTTCTACAATGAGCAGTTCTTC
CDR3: CASSKTPPGQFYNEQFF

J: TRBJ2-7
D: NA
size: NA
V: TRBV19
DNA: TGTGCCAGTAGTACGACTGGTGGCTACTCCTACGAGCAGTACTTC
CDR3: CASSTTGGYSYEQYF

J: TRBJ1-1
D: NA
size: once
V: TRBV7-2
DNA: TGTGCCAGCAGCGCGGGTACCCGGCTTGGAGCTTTCTTT
CDR3: CASSAGTRLGAFF

J: TRBJ2-7
D: TRBD2
size: NA
V: TRBV6-5
DNA: TGTGCCAGCAGTTACCTACGGCTAGCGGGAGACTACGAGCAGTACTTC
CDR3: CASSYLRLAGDYEQYF

J: TRBJ2-7
D: NA
size: NA
V: TRBV2
DNA: TGTGCCAGCAGTGAAGCACACCCCTACGAGCAGTACTTC
CDR3: CASSEAHPYEQYF

J: TRBJ1-2
D: TRBD1
size: NA
V: TRBV19
DNA: TGTGCCAGTAGTATGCCGGCCGGACAGGGGGTTTTGTATGGCTACACCTTC
CDR3: CASSMPAGQGVLYGYTF

J: TRBJ1-4
D: TRBD1
size: few
V: TRBV24-1
DNA: TGTGCCACCAGTGATCCCGGACAGGGGGAGGTCGAAAAACTGTTTTTT
CDR3: CATSDPGQGEVEKLFF

J: TRBJ1-2
D: TRBD1
size: once
V: TRBV10-3
DNA: TGTGCCATCAGCGGGGCAGGGGGTTCGGATGGCTACACCTTC
CDR3: CAISGAGGSDGYTF

J: TRBJ1-3
D: NA
size: NA
V: TRBV7-9
DNA: TGTGCCAGCACTTCAGGAAACTCTGGAAACACCATATATTTT
CDR3: CASTSGNSGNTIYF

J: TRBJ1-2
D: TRBD1
size: NA
V: TRBV25-1
DNA: TGTGCCAGCAGTGATGATCGGACAGGGGGCGCTCCCTATGGCTACACCTTC
CDR3: CASSDDRTGGAPYGYTF

J: TRBJ1-1
D: TRBD1
size: NA
V: TRBV7-9
DNA: TGTGCCAGCAGTCGGGCCCTATTAGACAGGGTTGAAGCTTTCTTT
CDR3: CASSRALLDRVEAFF

J: TRBJ2-1
D: NA
size: NA
V: TRBV25-1
DNA: TGTGCCAGCAGTGACCAGGGGTTGATTAGAAGCAATGAGCAGTTCTTC
CDR3: CASSDQGLIRSNEQFF

J: TRBJ2-1
D: TRBD2
size: NA
V: TRBV7-2
DNA: TGTGCCAGCAGCCCCCGTGGTAGCGGGGACCCCTACAATGAGCAGTTCTTC
CDR3: CASSPRGSGDPYNEQFF

J: TRBJ1-4
D: NA
size: NA
V: TRBV11-2
DNA: TGTGCCAGCAGCTTAGAGAGGAGTGAAAAACTGTTTTTT
CDR3: CASSLERSEKLFF

J: TRBJ2-7
D: NA
size: NA
V: TRBV21-1
DNA: TGTGCCAGCAGCGAGGGACAGGGGGCAGCCTACGAGCAGTACTTC
CDR3: CASSEGQGAAYEQYF

J: TRBJ1-1
D: TRBD1
size: NA
V: TRBV5-6
DNA: TGTGCCAGCAGCAGAAACAGGGGGCGGAATACTGAAGCTTTCTTT
CDR3: CASSRNRGRNTEAFF

J: TRBJ2-7
D: NA
size: NA
V: TRBV6-1
DNA: TGTGCCAGCAGTGAAGGCGGCTACGAGCAGTACTTC
CDR3: CASSEGGYEQYF

J: TRBJ1-2
D: TRBD1
size: NA
V: TRBV10-3
DNA: TGTGCCATCAGTGGGCCGGGACAGGGTCACTATGGCTACACCTTC
CDR3: CAISGPGQGHYGYTF

J: TRBJ2-5
D: TRBD2
size: once
V: TRBV2
DNA: TGTGCCAGCAGTGAGGGGGTCGCGGGAGTGGCGACGTACTTC
CDR3: CASSEGVAGVATYF

J: TRBJ2-7
D: NA
size: NA
V: TRBV7-9
DNA: TGTGCCAGCAGCTTGGGACACACCTACGAGCAGTACTTC
CDR3: CASSLGHTYEQYF

J: TRBJ2-7
D: NA
size: NA
V: TRBV7-2
DNA: TGTGCCAGCAGCTTAAGGCAGGCCACCTACGAGCAGTACTTC
CDR3: CASSLRQATYEQYF